Following are 20 T cell receptor beta chains from one sample sequenced in a study of graft-versus-host responses after intestinal transplantation. Antigens for these TCRs are unknown. The method was immunoSEQ multiplex PCR; TCRdb's version includes in-frame clones alone and lacks a portion of them. The sample holds about 82,000 clones, around 90% seen once. This specimen was unstimulated CD4+ T cells sorted from spleen or lymph node cells, taken before transplant. These receptors came from a human donor who was the organ donor for an intestinal transplant.

V gene TRBV29-1 combines with J gene TRBJ1-4; D ambiguous. Deletions cut 7 bases from V and 10 bases from J, with 19 bases between. Germline V CDR1 and CDR2: SQVTM, ANQGSEA. CDR3 length equals 13 residues. The CDR3 here is CSAVLLSGGKLFF. The CDR3 region has the DNA TGCAGCGCGGTACTCTTGTCGGGAGGAAAACTGTTTTTT.

This clone occurred once. The chain uses TRBV2 and TRBJ2-1; tentatively, D is TRBD2 (5 bases). Germline CDR1 and CDR2: SNHLY and FYNNEI. V was pared by 6 bases and J by 13 bases, with 16 bases between. The CDR3 is 12 amino acids. The CDR3 sequence: CASSAGVGLQFF. As DNA, the CDR3 is TGTGCCAGCAGCGCCGGGGTGGGATTACAGTTCTTC.

In this sample, this clone turned up once. V usage is TRBV6-1 and J usage is TRBJ1-6, with TRBD1 matching 9 bases. Unmatched junction bases numbered 5, after V lost 3 bases and J lost 11 bases. Germline CDR1 and CDR2: MNHNS and SASEGT. The CDR3 covers 14 residues. The CDR3 nucleotides are TGTGCCAGCAGTGATCAGGACAGGGGAGCACCCCTCCACTTT. Protein product: CASSDQDRGAPLHF.

The table lists this clone with a count of one. The chain joins TRBV27 to TRBJ1-5; D not certain. This CDR3 has 13 amino acids. Germline assignment: CDR1 MNHEY and CDR2 SMNVEV (reference sequence). Trimming took 0 bases from V and 4 from J, leaving 4 bases between them. DNA for the CDR3: TGTGCCAGCAGTTTATCCGGGAATCAGCCCCAGCATTTT. Its protein product is CASSLSGNQPQHF.

J is TRBJ2-3 and V is TRBV10-2; TRBD2 agrees at 11 bases. CDR1 WSHSY and CDR2 SAAADI come from the germline V gene. V trimming: 6 bases; J trimming: 1 base; junction bases outside the gene matches: 9. This CDR3 has 17 amino acids. The CDR3 sequence is CASRAGLAGRGTDTQYF. Here the CDR3 DNA reads TGCGCCAGCAGGGCAGGACTAGCGGGTCGGGGCACAGATACGCAGTATTTT.

This clone came up once. This rearrangement joins TRBV2 to TRBJ2-3; 8 nucleotides agree with TRBD1. Germline-derived CDR1 and CDR2 are SNHLY and FYNNEI. This CDR3 has 15 amino acids. The ends lost 4 bases at V and 0 bases at J; junction bases unmatched: 3. CDR3 coding DNA: TGTGCCAGCAGTGCGGACAGGGCTAGCACAGATACGCAGTATTTT. The encoded protein is CASSADRASTDTQYF.

The chain combines TRBV30 with TRBJ1-1, with unresolved D. V lost 7 bases, J lost 6 bases, and 18 bases lay in between. This CDR3 has 13 amino acids. The germline CDR1 and CDR2 sequences are GTSNPN and SVGIG (reference sequence). This CDR3 is CASRRAEVAEAFF. CDR3 sequence (DNA): TGTGCCTCGAGACGGGCGGAGGTCGCTGAAGCTTTCTTT.

The V call is TRBV2, the J call TRBJ2-2, with 8 bases lining up with TRBD1. Germline CDR1 reads SNHLY; CDR2 reads FYNNEI. V dropped 7 bases and J dropped 5; count of bases not matched to a gene: 6. This CDR3 has 14 amino acids. The CDR3 nucleotides are TGTGCCAGCACCTTCGGACAGGGTACCGGGGAGCTGTTTTTT. Translating gives CASTFGQGTGELFF.

The J gene is TRBJ1-1, the V gene TRBV12-5; TRBD1 aligns across 8 bases. This CDR3 is built from 14 residues. With 3 bases clipped from V and 5 bases from J, the junction kept 5 bases outside the gene matches. Germline CDR1 and CDR2: LGHNT and FRNRAP. Here the CDR3 DNA reads TGTGCTAGTGGTTTAAACAGGGGGAGTACTGAAGCTTTCTTT. Its protein product is CASGLNRGSTEAFF.

This sequence joins TRBV27 and TRBJ2-1; 8 positions agree with TRBD2. There are 15 residues in the CDR3. Germline V gene data show CDR1 as MNHEY and CDR2 as SMNVEV (reference sequence). With 1 base clipped from V and 3 bases from J, the junction kept 2 bases outside the gene matches. CDR3 in amino acids: CASSLFLAGYNEQFF. CDR3 nucleotide sequence: TGTGCCAGCAGTTTATTTCTAGCGGGCTACAATGAGCAGTTCTTC.

This clone was seen a handful of times. The chain has TRBV5-4 and TRBJ2-7; 10 bases are shared with TRBD2. The V and J ends lost 0 bases and 3 bases, in that order; junction bases with no gene match: 6. Germline CDR1 reads SGHNT; CDR2 reads YYREEE (reference sequence). The CDR3 is made up of 16 amino acids. CDR3 coding DNA: TGTGCCAGCAGCTTGGGCCCTACTAGCGGGGTCTACGAGCAGTACTTC. Its protein product is CASSLGPTSGVYEQYF.

This chain links TRBV5-1 with TRBJ2-7; 10 bases agree with TRBD2. CDR1 and CDR2 from the germline V gene are SGHRS and YFSETQ. With V trimmed by 1 base and J by 7 bases, 8 bases remained unmatched. The CDR3 extends over 15 amino acids. CDR3 nucleotides: TGCGCCAGCAGCTTGATAACTAGCGGGGTACGGGAGCAGTACTTC. Translation gives CASSLITSGVREQYF.

CDR3 DNA sequence: TGTGCCAGCAGTGAAGGTAAGGCTAGCGGGGGGAACACCGGGGAGCTGTTTTTT. Amino acid sequence: CASSEGKASGGNTGELFF. V gene TRBV6-1 combines with J gene TRBJ2-2; 10 bases are shared with TRBD2. The CDR3 has 18 residues. The V gene's germline CDR1 is MNHNS and CDR2 SASEGT. Germline trimming cut 1 base from V and 1 base from J; bases unmatched to any gene: 6.

The chain has TRBV11-2 and TRBJ2-6, with D perhaps matching TRBD2 (6 bases). The CDR3 spans 16 residues. The germline V and J ends were trimmed by 4 bases and 2 bases, with 12 bases remaining between them. Per germline, CDR1 SGHAT and CDR2 FQNNGV. For the CDR3, the DNA is TGTGCCAGCAGCTCCCGAGGAGGGGCTGGGGCCAACGTCCTGACTTTC. Translation: CASSSRGGAGANVLTF.

This rearrangement joins TRBV27 to TRBJ2-3; no clear D gene. The CDR3 runs to 12 residues. Germline-derived CDR1 and CDR2 are MNHEY and SMNVEV (reference sequence). Trimming pared 6 bases from V and 0 bases from J, leaving 4 bases between. CDR3 DNA sequence: TGTGCCAGCAGAACTAGCACAGATACGCAGTATTTT. It encodes CASRTSTDTQYF.

This rearrangement joins TRBV5-6 to TRBJ2-3, with 9 positions matching TRBD2. V dropped 1 base and J dropped 2; count of bases not matched to a gene: 5. The CDR3 spans 16 residues. Per the germline V gene, CDR1 is SGHDT and CDR2 is YYEEEE. CDR3 sequence (DNA): TGTGCCAGCAGCTTGTATGCGGGAGGGATCACAGATACGCAGTATTTT. Translation gives CASSLYAGGITDTQYF.

V is TRBV19 and J is TRBJ2-3; 7 positions match TRBD2. Trimming cost V 4 bases and J 3 bases; bases outside gene matches: 4. CDR3 length equals 14 residues. Germline assignment: CDR1 LNHDA and CDR2 SQIVND (reference sequence). Here the CDR3 DNA reads TGTGCCAGTAGTAGGGGGGGGATAACAGATACGCAGTATTTT. Protein product: CASSRGGITDTQYF.

The chain joins TRBV25-1 to TRBJ1-3; D gene ambiguous. Trimming cost V 0 bases and J 0 bases, with 3 bases left between them. Germline assignment: CDR1 MGHDK and CDR2 SYGVNS. This CDR3 region has 14 residues. The CDR3: CASSEYNSGNTIYF. The CDR3, as DNA: TGTGCCAGCAGTGAATACAACTCTGGAAACACCATATATTTT. The variable domain in full, with the rest retrieved from reference TRBV25-1 and TRBJ1-3, is EADIYQTPRYLVIGTGKKITLECSQTMGHDKMYWYQQDPGMELHLIHYSYGVNSTEKGDLSSESTVSRIRTEHFPLTLESARPSHTSQYLCASSEYNSGNTIYFGEGSWLTVV.

This chain connects TRBV11-1 to TRBJ1-3, with TRBD1 as a possible D gene (5 bases). This CDR3 has 12 residues. Trimming stripped 5 bases from V and 11 bases from J, with 13 bases between. Germline V gives CDR1 SGHAT, CDR2 FQDESV (reference sequence). CDR3: CASSISRDAIYF. The CDR3 DNA sequence: TGTGCCAGCAGCATTTCGCGGGACGCCATATATTTT.

The rearrangement links TRBV5-1 to TRBJ2-7, with D hard to call. CDR1 and CDR2 (germline): SGHRS, YFSETQ. Trimming left V 1 base short and J 0 bases short, with 11 bases between. The CDR3 has 15 residues. The CDR3 is CASSLRDSLSYEQYF. CDR3 bases: TGCGCCAGCAGCTTGCGAGACTCCCTCTCCTACGAGCAGTACTTC.